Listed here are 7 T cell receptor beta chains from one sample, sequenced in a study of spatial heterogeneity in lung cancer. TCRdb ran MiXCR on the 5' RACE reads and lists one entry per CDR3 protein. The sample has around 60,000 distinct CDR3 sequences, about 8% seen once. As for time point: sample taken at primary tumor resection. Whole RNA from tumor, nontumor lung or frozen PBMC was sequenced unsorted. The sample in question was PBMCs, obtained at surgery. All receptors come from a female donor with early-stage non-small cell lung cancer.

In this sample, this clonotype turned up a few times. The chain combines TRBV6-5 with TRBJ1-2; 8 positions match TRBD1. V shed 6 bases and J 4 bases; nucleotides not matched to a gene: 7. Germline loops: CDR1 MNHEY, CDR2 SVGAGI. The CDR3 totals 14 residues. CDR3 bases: TGTGCCAGCAGGTCGGGACAGGCATCCTATGGCTACACCTTC. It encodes CASRSGQASYGYTF.

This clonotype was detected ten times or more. This chain's CDR3 is CASSLQGFTDTQYF. The CDR3 DNA follows: TGTGCCAGCAGCTTACAGGGTTTCACAGATACGCAGTATTTT. V gene TRBV7-9 combines with J gene TRBJ2-3; weak D call: TRBD1 (5 bases). The CDR3 covers 14 residues. Germline V lookup: CDR1 SEHNR, CDR2 FQNEAQ (reference sequence). V was trimmed by 2 bases and J by 2 bases, leaving 8 bases between them. The full variable domain, in which reference TRBV7-9 and TRBJ2-3 provide the parts outside the CDR3, is DTGVSQNPRHKITKRGQNVTFRCDPISEHNRLYWYRQTLGQGPEFLTYFQNEAQLEKSRLLSDRFSAERPKGSFSTLEIQRTEQGDSAMYLCASSLQGFTDTQYFGPGTRLTVL.

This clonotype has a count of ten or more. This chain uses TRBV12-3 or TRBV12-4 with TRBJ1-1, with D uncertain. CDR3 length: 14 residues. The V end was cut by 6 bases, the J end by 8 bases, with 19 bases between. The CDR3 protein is CASSPSGLVVEAFF. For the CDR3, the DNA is TGTGCCAGCAGCCCAAGTGGGCTCGTCGTCGAAGCTTTCTTT.

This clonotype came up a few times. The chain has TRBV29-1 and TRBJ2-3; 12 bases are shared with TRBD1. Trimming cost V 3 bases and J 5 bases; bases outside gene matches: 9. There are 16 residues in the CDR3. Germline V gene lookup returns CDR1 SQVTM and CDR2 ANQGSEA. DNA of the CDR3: TGCAGCGTTGATGACCGGTGGGACAGGGGGCAAGATACGCAGTATTTT. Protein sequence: CSVDDRWDRGQDTQYF.

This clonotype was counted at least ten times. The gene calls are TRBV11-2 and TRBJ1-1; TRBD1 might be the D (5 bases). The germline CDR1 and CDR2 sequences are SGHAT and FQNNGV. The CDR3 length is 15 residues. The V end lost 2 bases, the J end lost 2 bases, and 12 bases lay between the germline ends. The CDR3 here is CASSLLVQGNTEAFF. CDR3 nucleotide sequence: TGTGCCAGCAGCTTACTCGTCCAGGGAAACACTGAAGCTTTCTTT.

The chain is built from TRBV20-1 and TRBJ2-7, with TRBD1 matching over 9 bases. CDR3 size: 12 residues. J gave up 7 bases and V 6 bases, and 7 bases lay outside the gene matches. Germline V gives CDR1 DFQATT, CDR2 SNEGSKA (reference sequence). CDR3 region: CSAPGTGQEQYV. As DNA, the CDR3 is TGCAGTGCCCCCGGGACAGGGCAGGAGCAGTACGTC.

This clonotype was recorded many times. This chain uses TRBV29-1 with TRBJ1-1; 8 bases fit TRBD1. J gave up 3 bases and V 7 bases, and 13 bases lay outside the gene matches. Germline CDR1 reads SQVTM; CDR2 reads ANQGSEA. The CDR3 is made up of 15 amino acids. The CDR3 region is CSATGGDRIDTEAFF. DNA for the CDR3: TGCAGCGCTACAGGGGGGGATCGTATTGACACTGAAGCTTTCTTT.